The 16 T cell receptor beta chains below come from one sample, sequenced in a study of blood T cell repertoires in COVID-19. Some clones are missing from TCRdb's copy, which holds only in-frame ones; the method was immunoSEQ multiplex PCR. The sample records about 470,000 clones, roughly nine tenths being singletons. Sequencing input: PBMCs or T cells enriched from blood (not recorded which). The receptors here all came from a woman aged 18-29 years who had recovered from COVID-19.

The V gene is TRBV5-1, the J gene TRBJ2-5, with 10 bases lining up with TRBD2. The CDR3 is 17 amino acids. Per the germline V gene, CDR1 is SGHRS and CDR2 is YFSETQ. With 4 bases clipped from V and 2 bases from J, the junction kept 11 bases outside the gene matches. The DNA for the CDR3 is TGCGCCAGCAGCCTCCGGAGCGGGGGGGCGGGGCAAGAGACCCAGTACTTC. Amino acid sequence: CASSLRSGGAGQETQYF.

This CDR3 reads CASSVTSGTDTQYF. The CDR3 DNA follows: TGTGCCAGCAGCGTGACTAGCGGGACAGATACGCAGTATTTT. The rearrangement joins TRBV7-2 to TRBJ2-3; 10 nucleotides align to TRBD2. The CDR3 loop spans 14 amino acids. V trimming: 5 bases; J trimming: 3 bases; junction bases outside the gene matches: 2. Germline V gene sequence: CDR1 SGHTA, CDR2 FQGNSA.

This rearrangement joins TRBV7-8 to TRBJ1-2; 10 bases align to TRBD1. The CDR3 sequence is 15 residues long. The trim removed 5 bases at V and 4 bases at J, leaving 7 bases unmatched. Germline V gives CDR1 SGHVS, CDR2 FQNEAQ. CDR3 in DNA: TGTGCCAGCAGCCCCCGACAGGGGGCAGGCTATGGCTACACCTTC. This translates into CASSPRQGAGYGYTF.

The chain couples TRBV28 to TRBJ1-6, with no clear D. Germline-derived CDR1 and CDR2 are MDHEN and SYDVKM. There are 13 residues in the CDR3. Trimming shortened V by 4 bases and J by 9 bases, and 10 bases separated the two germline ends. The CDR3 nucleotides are TGTGCCAGCAGTTCCGGGGTCGCTTCACCCCTCCACTTT. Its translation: CASSSGVASPLHF.

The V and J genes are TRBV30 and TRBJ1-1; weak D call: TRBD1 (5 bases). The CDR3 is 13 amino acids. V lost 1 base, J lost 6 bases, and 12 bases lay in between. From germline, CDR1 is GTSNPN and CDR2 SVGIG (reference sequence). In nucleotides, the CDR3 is TGTGCCTGGAGTGCCGGGGGGTGGGCTGAAGCTTTCTTT. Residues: CAWSAGGWAEAFF.

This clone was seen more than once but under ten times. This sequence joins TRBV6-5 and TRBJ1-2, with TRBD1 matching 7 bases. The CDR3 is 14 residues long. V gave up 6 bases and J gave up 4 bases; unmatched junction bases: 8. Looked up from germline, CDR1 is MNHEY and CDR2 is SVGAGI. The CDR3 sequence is CASRKDRLGYGYTF. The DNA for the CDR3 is TGTGCCAGCAGGAAGGACAGGTTGGGCTATGGCTACACCTTC.

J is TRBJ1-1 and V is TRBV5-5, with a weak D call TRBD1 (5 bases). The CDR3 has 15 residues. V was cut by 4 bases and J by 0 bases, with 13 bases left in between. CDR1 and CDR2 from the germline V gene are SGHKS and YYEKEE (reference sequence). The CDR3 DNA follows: TGTGCCAGCAGCCCCCCCGGGGGGATGAACACTGAAGCTTTCTTT. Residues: CASSPPGGMNTEAFF.

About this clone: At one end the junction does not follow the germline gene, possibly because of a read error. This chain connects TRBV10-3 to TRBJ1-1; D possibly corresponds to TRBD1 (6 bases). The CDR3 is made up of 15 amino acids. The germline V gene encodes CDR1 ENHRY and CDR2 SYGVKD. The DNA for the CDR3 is TGTGCCGTCAGAGGCACAGGGCTTCGGAGAACTGAAGCTTTCTTT. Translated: CAVRGTGLRRTEAFF.

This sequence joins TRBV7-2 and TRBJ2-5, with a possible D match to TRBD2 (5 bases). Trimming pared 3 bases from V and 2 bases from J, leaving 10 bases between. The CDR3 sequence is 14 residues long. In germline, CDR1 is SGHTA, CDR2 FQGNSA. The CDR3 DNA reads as TGTGCCAGCAGCTTGGGAGCGCATCAAGAGACCCAGTACTTC. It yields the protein CASSLGAHQETQYF.

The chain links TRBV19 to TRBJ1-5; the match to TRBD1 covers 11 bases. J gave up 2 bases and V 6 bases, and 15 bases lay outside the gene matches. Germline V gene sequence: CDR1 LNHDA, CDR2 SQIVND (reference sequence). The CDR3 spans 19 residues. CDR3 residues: CASRQTGTGGYGRNQPQHF. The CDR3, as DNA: TGTGCCAGTAGACAAACCGGGACAGGGGGTTATGGTCGCAATCAGCCCCAGCATTTT.

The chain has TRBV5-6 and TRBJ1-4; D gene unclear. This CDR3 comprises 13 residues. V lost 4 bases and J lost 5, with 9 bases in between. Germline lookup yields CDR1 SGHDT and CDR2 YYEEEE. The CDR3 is CASSAEVNEKLFF. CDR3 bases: TGTGCCAGCAGCGCAGAGGTCAATGAAAAACTGTTTTTT.

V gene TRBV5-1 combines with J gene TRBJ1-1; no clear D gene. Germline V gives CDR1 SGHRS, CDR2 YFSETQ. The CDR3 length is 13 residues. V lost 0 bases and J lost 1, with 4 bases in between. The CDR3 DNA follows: TGCGCCAGCAGCTTGGATCAGAACACTGAAGCTTTCTTT. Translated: CASSLDQNTEAFF.

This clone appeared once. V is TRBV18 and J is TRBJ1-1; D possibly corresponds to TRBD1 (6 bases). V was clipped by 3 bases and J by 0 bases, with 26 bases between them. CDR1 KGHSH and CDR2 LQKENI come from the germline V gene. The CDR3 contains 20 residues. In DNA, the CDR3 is TGTGCCAGCTCACCGACGACGAGGGGGTTCCCTTATTATATGAACACTGAAGCTTTCTTT. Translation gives CASSPTTRGFPYYMNTEAFF.

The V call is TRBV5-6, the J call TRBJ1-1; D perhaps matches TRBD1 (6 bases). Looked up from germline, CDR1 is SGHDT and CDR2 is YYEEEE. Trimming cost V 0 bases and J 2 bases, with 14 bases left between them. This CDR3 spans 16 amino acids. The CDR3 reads CASSLVSGTSNTEAFF. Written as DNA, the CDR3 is TGTGCCAGCAGCTTGGTAAGTGGGACAAGTAACACTGAAGCTTTCTTT.

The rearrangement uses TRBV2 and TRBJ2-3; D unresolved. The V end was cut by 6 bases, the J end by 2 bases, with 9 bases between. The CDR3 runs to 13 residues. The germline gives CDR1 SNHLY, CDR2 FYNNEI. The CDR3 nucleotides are TGTGCCAGCAGGGAAACCTACACAGATACGCAGTATTTT. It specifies CASRETYTDTQYF.

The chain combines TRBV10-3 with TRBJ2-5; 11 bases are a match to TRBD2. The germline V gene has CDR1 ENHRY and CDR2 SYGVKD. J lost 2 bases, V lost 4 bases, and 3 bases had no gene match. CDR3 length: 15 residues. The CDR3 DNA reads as TGTGCCATCAGTGTAGCGGGGGGGAAGCAAGAGACCCAGTACTTC. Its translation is CAISVAGGKQETQYF.